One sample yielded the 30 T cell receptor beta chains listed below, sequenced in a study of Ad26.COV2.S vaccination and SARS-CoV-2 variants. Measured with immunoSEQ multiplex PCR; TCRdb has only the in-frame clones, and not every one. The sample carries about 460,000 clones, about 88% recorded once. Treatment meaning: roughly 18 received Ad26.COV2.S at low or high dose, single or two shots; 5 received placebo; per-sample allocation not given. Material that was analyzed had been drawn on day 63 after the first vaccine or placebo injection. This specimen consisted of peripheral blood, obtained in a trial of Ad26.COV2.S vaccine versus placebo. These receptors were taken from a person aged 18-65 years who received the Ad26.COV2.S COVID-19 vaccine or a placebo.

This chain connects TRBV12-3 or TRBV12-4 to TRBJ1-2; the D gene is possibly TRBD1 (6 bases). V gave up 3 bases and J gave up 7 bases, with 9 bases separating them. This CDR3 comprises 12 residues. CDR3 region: CASSFGGGGYTF. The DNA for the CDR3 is TGTGCCAGCAGTTTCGGGGGCGGTGGCTACACCTTC.

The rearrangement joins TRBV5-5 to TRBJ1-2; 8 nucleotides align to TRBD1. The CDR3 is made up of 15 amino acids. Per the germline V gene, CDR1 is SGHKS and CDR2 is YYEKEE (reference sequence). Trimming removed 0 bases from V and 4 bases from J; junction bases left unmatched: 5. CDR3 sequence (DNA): TGTGCCAGCAGCTTGGTGCAGCAGGGGGCCTATGGCTACACCTTC. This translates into CASSLVQQGAYGYTF.

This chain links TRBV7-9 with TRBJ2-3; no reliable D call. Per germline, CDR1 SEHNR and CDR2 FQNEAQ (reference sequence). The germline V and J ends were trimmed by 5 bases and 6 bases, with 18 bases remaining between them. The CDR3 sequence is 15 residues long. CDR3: CASSPQPTIRDTQYF. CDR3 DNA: TGTGCCAGCAGCCCCCAACCAACCATTAGGGATACGCAGTATTTT.

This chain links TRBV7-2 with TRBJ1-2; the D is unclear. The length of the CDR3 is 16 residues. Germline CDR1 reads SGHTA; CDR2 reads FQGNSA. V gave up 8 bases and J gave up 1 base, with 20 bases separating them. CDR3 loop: CASARAAVTFNYGYTF. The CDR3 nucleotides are TGTGCCAGCGCACGGGCGGCAGTGACTTTTAACTATGGCTACACCTTC.

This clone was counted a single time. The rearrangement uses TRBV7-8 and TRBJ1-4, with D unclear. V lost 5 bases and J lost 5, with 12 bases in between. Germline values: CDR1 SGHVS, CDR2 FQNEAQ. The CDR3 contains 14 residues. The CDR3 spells CASSPRRLNEKLFF. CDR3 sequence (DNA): TGTGCCAGCAGCCCCCGACGGCTGAATGAAAAACTGTTTTTT. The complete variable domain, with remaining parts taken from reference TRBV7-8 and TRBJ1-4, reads GAGVSQSPRYKVAKRGQDVALRCDPISGHVSLFWYQQALGQGPEFLTYFQNEAQLDKSGLPSDRFFAERPEGSVSTLKIQRTQQEDSAVYLCASSPRRLNEKLFFGSGTQLSVL.

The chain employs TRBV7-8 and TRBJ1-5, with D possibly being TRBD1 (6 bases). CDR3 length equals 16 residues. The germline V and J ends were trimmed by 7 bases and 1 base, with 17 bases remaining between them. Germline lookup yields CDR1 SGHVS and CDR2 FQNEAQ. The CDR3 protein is CASNVEGGFSNQPQHF. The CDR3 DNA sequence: TGTGCCAGCAACGTGGAAGGGGGTTTCAGCAATCAGCCCCAGCATTTT.

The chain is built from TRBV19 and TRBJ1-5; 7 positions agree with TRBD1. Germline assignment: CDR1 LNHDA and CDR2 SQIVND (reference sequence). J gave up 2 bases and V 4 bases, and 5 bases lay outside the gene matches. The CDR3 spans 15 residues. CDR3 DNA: TGTGCCAGTAGTAGACAGGGCTTTGGCAATCAGCCCCAGCATTTT. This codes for CASSRQGFGNQPQHF. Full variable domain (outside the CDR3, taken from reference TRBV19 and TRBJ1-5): DGGITQSPKYLFRKEGQNVTLSCEQNLNHDAMYWYRQDPGQGLRLIYYSQIVNDFQKGDIAEGYSVSREKKESFPLTVTSAQKNPTAFYLCASSRQGFGNQPQHFGDGTRLSIL.

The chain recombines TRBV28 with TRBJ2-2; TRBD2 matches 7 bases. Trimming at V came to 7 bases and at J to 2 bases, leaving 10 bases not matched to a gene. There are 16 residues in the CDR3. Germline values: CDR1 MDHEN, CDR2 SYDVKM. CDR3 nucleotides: TGTGCCAGCACCCCCCCTGGGGGGGTTAACACCGGGGAGCTGTTTTTT. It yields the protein CASTPPGGVNTGELFF.

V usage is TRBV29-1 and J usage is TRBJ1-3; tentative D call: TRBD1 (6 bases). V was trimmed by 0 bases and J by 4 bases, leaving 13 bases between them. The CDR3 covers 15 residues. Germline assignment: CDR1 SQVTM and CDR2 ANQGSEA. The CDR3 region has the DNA TGCAGCGTTGAAGATCCGGCAGGGGTCGGAAACACCATATATTTT. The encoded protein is CSVEDPAGVGNTIYF.

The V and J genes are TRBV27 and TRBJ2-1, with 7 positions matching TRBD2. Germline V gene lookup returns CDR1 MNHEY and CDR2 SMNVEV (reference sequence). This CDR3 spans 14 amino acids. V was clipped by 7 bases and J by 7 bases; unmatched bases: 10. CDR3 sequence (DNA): TGTGCCAGCACACTGGGCGGGGGAGGGAATGAGCAGTTCTTC. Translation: CASTLGGGGNEQFF.

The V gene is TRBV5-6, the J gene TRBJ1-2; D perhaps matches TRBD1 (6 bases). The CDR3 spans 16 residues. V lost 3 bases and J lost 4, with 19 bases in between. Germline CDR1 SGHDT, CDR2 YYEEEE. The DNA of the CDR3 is TGTGCCAGCAGCTATTGGGTCCTGCGGGGGCTCTATGGCTACACCTTC. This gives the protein CASSYWVLRGLYGYTF. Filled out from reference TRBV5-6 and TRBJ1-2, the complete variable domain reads DAGVTQSPTHLIKTRGQQVTLRCSPKSGHDTVSWYQQALGQGPQFIFQYYEEEERQRGNFPDRFSGHQFPNYSSELNVNALLLGDSALYLCASSYWVLRGLYGYTFGSGTRLTVV.

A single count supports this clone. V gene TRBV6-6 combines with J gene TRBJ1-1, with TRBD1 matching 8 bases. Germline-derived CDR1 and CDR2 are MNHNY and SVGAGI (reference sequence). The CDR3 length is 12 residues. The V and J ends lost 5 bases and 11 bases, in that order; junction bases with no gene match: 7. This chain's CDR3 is CASSDYDRGAFF. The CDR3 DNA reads TGTGCCAGCAGTGATTATGACAGGGGTGCTTTCTTT.

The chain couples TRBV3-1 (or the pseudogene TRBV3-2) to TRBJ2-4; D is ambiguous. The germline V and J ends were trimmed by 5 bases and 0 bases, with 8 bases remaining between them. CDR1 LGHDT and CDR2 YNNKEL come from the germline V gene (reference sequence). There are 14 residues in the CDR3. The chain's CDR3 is CASSSRVAKNIQYF. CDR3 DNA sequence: TGTGCCAGCAGCTCCCGAGTAGCCAAAAACATTCAGTACTTC.

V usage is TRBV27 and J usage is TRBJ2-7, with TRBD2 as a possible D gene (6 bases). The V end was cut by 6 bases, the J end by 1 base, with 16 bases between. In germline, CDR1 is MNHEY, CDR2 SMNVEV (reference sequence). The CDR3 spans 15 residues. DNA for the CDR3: TGTGCCAGCAGCGATGGCCCGGGACTGTCCTACGAGCAGTACTTC. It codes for CASSDGPGLSYEQYF.

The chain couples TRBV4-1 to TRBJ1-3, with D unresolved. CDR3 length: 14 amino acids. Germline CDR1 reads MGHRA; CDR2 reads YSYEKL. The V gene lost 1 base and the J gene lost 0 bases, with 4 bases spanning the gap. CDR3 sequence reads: CASSQVTSGNTIYF. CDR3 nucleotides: TGCGCCAGCAGCCAAGTCACCTCTGGAAACACCATATATTTT.

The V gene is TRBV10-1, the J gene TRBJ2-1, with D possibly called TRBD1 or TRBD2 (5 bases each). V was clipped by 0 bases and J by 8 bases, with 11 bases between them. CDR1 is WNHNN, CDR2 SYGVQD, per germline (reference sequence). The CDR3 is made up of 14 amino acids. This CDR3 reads CASSESRLGDEQFF. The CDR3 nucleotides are TGCGCCAGCAGTGAGTCGAGGCTGGGGGATGAGCAGTTCTTC.

CDR3 nucleotide sequence: TGTGCCAGCTCACCAAGGACAGATCAAGAGACCCAGTACTTC. Amino acids: CASSPRTDQETQYF. V and J are TRBV18 and TRBJ2-5; maybe TRBD1 (6 bases). Per germline, CDR1 KGHSH and CDR2 LQKENI. The CDR3 has 14 amino acids. Trimming pared 2 bases from V and 2 bases from J, leaving 9 bases between.

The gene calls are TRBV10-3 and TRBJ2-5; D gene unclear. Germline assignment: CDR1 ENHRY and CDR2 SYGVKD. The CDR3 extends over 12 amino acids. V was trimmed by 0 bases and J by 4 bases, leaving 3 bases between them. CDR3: CAISESVETQYF. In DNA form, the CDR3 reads TGTGCCATCAGTGAGTCGGTAGAGACCCAGTACTTC.

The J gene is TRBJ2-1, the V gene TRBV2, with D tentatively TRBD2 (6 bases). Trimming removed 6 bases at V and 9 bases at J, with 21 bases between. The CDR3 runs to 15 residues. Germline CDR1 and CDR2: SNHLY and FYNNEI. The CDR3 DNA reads TGTGCCAGCAGCTCAGGACTATGGGTCGGCATTGAGCAGTTCTTC. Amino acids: CASSSGLWVGIEQFF.

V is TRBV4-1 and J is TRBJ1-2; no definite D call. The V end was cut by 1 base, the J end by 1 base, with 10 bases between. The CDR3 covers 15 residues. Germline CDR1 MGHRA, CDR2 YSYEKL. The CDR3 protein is CASSQAGGLNYGYTF. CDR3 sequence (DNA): TGCGCCAGCAGCCAAGCAGGAGGTCTTAACTATGGCTACACCTTC.

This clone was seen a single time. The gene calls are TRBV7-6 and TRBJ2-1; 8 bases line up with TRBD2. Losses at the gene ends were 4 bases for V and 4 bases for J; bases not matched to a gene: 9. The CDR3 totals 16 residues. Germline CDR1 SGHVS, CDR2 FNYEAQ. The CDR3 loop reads CASSSDREGRYNEQFF. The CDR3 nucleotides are TGTGCCAGCAGCTCCGATCGGGAGGGGAGGTACAATGAGCAGTTCTTC.

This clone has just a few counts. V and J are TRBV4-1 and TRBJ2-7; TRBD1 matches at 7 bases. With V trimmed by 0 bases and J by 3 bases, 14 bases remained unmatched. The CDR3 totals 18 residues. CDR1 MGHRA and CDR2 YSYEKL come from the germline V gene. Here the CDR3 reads CASSQDLCKTGNCYEQYF. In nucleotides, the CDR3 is TGCGCCAGCAGCCAAGATCTTTGTAAGACAGGGAATTGCTACGAGCAGTACTTC.

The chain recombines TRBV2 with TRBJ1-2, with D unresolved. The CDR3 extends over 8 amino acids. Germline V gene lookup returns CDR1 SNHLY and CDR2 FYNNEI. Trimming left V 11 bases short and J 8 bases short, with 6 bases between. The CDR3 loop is CASRGYTF. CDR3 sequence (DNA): TGTGCCTCCAGGGGCTACACCTTC.

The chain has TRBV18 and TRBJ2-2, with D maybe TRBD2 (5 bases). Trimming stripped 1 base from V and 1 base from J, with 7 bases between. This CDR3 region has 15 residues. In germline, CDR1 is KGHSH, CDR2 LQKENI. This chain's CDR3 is CASSPLEGNTGELFF. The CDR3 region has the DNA TGTGCCAGCTCACCACTCGAGGGGAACACCGGGGAGCTGTTTTTT. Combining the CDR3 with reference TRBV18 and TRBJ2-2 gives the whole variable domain NAGVMQNPRHLVRRRGQEARLRCSPMKGHSHVYWYRQLPEEGLKFMVYLQKENIIDESGMPKERFSAEFPKEGPSILRIQQVVRGDSAAYFCASSPLEGNTGELFFGEGSRLTVL.

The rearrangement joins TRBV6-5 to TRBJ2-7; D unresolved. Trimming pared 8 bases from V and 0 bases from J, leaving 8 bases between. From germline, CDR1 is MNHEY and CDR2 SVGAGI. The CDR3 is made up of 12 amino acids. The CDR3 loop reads CASSTSSYEQYF. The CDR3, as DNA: TGTGCCAGCTCTACGTCCTCCTACGAGCAGTACTTC.

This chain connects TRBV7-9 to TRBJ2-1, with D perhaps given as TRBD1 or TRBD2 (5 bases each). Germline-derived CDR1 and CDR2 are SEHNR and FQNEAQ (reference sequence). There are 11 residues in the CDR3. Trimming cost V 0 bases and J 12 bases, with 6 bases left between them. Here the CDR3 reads CASSLAGAQFF. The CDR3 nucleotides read TGTGCCAGCAGCTTAGCCGGGGCGCAGTTCTTC. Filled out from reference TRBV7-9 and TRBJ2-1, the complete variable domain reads DTGVSQNPRHKITKRGQNVTFRCDPISEHNRLYWYRQTLGQGPEFLTYFQNEAQLEKSRLLSDRFSAERPKGSFSTLEIQRTEQGDSAMYLCASSLAGAQFFGPGTRLTVL.

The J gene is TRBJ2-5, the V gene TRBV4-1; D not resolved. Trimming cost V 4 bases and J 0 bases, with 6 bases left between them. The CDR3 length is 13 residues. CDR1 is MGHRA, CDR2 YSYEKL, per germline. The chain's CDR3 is CASSPPNQETQYF. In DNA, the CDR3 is TGCGCCAGCAGCCCCCCCAACCAAGAGACCCAGTACTTC.

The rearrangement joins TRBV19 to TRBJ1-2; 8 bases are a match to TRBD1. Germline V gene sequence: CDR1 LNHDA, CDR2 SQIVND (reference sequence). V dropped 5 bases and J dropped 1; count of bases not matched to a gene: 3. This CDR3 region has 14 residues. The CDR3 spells CASSPTGVNYGYTF. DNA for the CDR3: TGTGCCAGTAGTCCGACAGGGGTTAACTATGGCTACACCTTC.

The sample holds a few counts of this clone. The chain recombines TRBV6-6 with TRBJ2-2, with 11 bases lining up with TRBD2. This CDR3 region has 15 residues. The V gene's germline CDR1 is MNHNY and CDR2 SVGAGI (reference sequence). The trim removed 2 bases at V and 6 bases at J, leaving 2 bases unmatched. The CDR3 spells CASSYASGRSGELFF. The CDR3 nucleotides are TGTGCCAGCAGTTACGCTAGCGGGAGGTCCGGGGAGCTGTTTTTT.

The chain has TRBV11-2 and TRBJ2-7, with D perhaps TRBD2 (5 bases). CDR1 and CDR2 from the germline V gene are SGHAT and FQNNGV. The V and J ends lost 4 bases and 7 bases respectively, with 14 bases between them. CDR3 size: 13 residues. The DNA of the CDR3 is TGTGCCAGCAGCTCCAGTACGACGGGGGAGCAGTACTTC. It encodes CASSSSTTGEQYF.